This T cell receptor beta chain was identified in a study of Ad26.COV2.S vaccination and SARS-CoV-2 variants. Study as a whole: A participant enrolled in the COV1001 Ad26.COV2.S trial arm provided the sample.

Measured with immunoSEQ multiplex PCR; TCRdb has only the in-frame clones, and not every one. Of about 680,000 clones listed, roughly 90% are singletons. Study-wide results and caveats: Placebo recipients showed lower spike-specific TCR breadth than vaccinees. Vaccinees reportedly had broad spike-specific CD8+ and CD4+ T cell responses.

In regard to this clone: The antigen remains undetermined.

The sample's treatment: around 19 received Ad26.COV2.S at low or high dose, single or two shots; 5 received placebo; per-sample allocation not given. The study sampled participants on day 63 after the first vaccine or placebo injection. Trimming took off 0 bases at V and 6 bases at J, with 11 bases between the two ends. CDR3 length equals 15 residues. The germline V gene encodes CDR1 MRHNA and CDR2 SNTAGT. This chain links TRBV6-4 with TRBJ2-2; tentatively, D is TRBD1 or TRBD2 (5 bases each). The sequence was obtained from a person aged 18-65 years who received the Ad26.COV2.S COVID-19 vaccine or a placebo. The sequencing used peripheral blood, collected in a trial of Ad26.COV2.S vaccine versus placebo. CDR3 sequence reads: CASSDSREGAGELFF. As DNA, the CDR3 is TGTGCCAGCAGTGACTCGAGGGAAGGGGCCGGGGAGCTGTTTTTT.